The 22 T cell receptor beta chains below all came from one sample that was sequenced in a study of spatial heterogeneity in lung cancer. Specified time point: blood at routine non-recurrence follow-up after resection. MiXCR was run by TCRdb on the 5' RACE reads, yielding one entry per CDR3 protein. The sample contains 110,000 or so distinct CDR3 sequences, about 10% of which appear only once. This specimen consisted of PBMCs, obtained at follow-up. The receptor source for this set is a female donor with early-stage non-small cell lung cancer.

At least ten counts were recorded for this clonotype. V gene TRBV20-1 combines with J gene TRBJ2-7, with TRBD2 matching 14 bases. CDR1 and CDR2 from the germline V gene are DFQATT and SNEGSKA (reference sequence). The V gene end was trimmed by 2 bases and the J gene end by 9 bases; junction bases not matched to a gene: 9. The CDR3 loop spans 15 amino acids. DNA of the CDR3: TGCAGTGCTAGATTGGGACTAGCGGGAGAAGTCGTGCAGTACTTC. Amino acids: CSARLGLAGEVVQYF.

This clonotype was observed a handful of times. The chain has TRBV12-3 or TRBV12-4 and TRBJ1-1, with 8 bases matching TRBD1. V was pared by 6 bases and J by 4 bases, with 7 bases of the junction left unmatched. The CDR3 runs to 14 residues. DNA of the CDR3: TGTGCCAGCAGACCACAGGGGGTGGGCACTGAAGCTTTCTTT. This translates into CASRPQGVGTEAFF.

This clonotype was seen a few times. The CDR3 sequence: CASSTVGTANYGYTF. The CDR3, as DNA: TGTGCCAGCAGCACTGTTGGGACAGCCAACTATGGCTACACCTTC. The chain carries TRBV28 and TRBJ1-2; 7 bases map to TRBD1. V shed 6 bases and J 2 bases; nucleotides not matched to a gene: 9. The V gene's germline CDR1 is MDHEN and CDR2 SYDVKM. The CDR3 extends over 15 amino acids.

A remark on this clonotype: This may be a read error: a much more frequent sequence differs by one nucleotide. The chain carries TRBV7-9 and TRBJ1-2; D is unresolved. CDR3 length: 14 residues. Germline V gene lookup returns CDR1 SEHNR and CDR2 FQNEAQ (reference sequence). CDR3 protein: CASSFLTLSYGYAF. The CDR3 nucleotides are TGTGCCAGCAGCTTTCTCACGTTATCCTATGGCTACGCCTTC.

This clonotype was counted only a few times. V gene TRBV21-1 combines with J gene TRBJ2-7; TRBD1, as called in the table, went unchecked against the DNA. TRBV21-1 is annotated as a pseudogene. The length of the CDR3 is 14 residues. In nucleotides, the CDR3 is TGTGCCAGCCGAGGGGCGACTAGCTCCTACGAGCAGTACGTC. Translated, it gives CASRGATSSYEQYV.

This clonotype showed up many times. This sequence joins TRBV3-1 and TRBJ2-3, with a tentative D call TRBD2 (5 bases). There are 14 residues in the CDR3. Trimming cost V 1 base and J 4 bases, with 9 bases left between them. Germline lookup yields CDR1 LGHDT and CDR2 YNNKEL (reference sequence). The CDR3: CASSQVSGADTQYF. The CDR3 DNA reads TGTGCCAGCAGCCAAGTTTCCGGGGCAGATACGCAGTATTTT.

CDR3 in DNA: TGTGCCAGCAGTTCCCAGTCAGGCGCCTACGAGCAGTACTTC. It translates to CASSSQSGAYEQYF. This chain connects TRBV28 to TRBJ2-7; D gene unclear. The CDR3 has 14 amino acids. Between the trimmed V and J ends, which lost 4 bases and 2 bases, there was a span of 12 bases. CDR1 and CDR2 (germline): MDHEN, SYDVKM.

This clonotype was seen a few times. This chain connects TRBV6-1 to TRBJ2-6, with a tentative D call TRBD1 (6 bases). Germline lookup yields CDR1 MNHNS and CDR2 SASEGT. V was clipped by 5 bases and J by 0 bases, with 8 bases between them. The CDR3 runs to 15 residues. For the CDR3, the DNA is TGTGCCAGCAGTAAAGGGGGCTCTGGGGCCAACGTCCTGACTTTC. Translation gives CASSKGGSGANVLTF.

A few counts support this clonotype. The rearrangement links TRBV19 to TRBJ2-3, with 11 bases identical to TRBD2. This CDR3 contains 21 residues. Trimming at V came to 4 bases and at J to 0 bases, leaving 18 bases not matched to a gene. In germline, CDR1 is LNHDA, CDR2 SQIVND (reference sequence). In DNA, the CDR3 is TGTGCCAGTAGTACGACGAACCCCTCTCCGGGACTAGCGGCTAGCACAGATACGCAGTATTTT. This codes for CASSTTNPSPGLAASTDTQYF. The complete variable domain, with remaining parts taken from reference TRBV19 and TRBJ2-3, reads DGGITQSPKYLFRKEGQNVTLSCEQNLNHDAMYWYRQDPGQGLRLIYYSQIVNDFQKGDIAEGYSVSREKKESFPLTVTSAQKNPTAFYLCASSTTNPSPGLAASTDTQYFGPGTRLTVL.

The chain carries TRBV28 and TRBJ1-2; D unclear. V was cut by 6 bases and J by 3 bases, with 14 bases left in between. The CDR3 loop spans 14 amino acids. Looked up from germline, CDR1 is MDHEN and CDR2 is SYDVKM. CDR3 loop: CASRKTGRHYGYTF. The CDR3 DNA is TGTGCCAGCAGAAAGACGGGGAGGCACTATGGCTACACCTTC.

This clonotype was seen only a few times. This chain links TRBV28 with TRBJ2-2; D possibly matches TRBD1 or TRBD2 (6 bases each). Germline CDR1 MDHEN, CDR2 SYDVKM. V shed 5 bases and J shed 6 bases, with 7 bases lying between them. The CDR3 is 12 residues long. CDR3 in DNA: TGTGCCAGCAGTCGGGGGCCCGGGGAGCTGTTTTTT. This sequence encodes CASSRGPGELFF.

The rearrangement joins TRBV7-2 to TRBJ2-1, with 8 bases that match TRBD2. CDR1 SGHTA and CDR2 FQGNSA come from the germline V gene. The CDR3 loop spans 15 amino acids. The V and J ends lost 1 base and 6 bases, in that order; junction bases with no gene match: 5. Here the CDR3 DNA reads TGTGCCAGCAGCTTAGAGATAGCGGGAAGCAATGAGCAGTTCTTC. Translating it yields CASSLEIAGSNEQFF.

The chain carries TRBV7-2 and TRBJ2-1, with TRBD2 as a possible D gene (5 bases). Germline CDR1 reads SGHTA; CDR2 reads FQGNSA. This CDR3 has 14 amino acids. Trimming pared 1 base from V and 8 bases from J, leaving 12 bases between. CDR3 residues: CASSLGLTSHEQFF. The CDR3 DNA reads TGTGCCAGCAGCTTAGGGCTAACTAGTCATGAGCAGTTCTTC.

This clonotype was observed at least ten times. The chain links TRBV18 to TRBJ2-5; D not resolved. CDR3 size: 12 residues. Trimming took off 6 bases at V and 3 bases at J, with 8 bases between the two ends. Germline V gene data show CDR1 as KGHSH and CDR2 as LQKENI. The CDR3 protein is CASSPLEETQYF. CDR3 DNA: TGTGCCAGCTCCCCTTTGGAAGAGACCCAGTACTTC.

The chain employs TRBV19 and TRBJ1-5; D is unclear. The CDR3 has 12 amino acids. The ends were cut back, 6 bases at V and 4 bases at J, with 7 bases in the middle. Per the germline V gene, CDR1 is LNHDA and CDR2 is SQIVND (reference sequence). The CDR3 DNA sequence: TGTGCCAGTAGCCCCACTAATCAGCCCCAGCATTTT. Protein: CASSPTNQPQHF.

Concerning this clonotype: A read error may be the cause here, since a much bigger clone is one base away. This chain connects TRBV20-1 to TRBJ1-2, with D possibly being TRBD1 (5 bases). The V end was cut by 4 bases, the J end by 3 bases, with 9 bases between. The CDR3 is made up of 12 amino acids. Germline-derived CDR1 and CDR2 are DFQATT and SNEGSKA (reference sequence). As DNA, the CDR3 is TGCAGTGCTACACAGGACGACTATGGCTACACCTTC. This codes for CSATQDDYGYTF.

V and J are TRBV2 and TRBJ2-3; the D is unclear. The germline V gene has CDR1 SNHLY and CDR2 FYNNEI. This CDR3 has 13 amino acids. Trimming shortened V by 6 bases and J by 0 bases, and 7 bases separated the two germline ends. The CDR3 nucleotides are TGTGCCAGCAGAGACCTAAGCACAGATACGCAGTATTTT. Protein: CASRDLSTDTQYF. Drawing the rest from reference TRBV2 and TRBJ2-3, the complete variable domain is EPEVTQTPSHQVTQMGQEVILRCVPISNHLYFYWYRQILGQKVEFLVSFYNNEISEKSEIFDDQFSVERPDGSNFTLKIRSTKLEDSAMYFCASRDLSTDTQYFGPGTRLTVL.

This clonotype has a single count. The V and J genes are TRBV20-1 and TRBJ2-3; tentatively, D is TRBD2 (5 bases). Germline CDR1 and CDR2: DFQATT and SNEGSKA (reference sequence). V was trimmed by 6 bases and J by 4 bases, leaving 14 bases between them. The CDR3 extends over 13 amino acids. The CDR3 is CSAEGSESDTQYF. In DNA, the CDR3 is TGCAGTGCAGAGGGTAGCGAGTCAGATACGCAGTATTTT.

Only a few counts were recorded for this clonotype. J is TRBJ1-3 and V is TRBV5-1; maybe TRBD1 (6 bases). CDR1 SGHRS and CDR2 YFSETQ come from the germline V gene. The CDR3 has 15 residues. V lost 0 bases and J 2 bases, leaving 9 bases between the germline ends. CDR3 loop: CASSLGQAAGNTIYF. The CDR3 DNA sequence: TGCGCCAGCAGCTTGGGACAGGCGGCTGGAAACACCATATATTTT.

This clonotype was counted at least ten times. CDR3 DNA: TGTGCCAGCAGCTTCCCCTTCGGGACGCAGTATTTT. Its protein product is CASSFPFGTQYF. The rearrangement links TRBV7-2 to TRBJ2-3; no reliable D call. V was shortened by 3 bases and J by 9 bases, with 10 bases between the two germline ends. Germline-derived CDR1 and CDR2 are SGHTA and FQGNSA. The CDR3 is made up of 12 amino acids.

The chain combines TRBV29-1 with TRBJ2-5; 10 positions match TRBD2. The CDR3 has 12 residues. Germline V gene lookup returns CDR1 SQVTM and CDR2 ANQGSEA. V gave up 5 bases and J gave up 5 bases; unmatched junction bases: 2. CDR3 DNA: TGCAGCGTTCTTAGCGGGAGGGAGACCCAGTACTTC. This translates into CSVLSGRETQYF.

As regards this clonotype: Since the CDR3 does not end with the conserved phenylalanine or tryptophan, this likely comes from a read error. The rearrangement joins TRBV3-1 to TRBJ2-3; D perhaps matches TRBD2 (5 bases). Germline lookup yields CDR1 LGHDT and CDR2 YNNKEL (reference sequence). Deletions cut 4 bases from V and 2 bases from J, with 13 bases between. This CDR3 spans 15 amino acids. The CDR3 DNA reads TGTGCCAGCAGCCGAGGCGGGCTCTCCACAGATACGCAGTATTTA. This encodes CASSRGGLSTDTQYL.